This TCR beta chain was captured in a study of blood T cell repertoires in COVID-19. Profiled with immunoSEQ multiplex PCR; TCRdb holds only in-frame clones, not every one. The sample carries hundreds of thousands of clones, roughly 90% recorded once. Trimming took 3 bases from V and 1 from J, leaving 10 bases between them. The CDR3 extends over 15 amino acids. Germline V CDR1 and CDR2: MGHDK, SYGVNS. The specimen was PBMCs or T cells enriched from blood (not recorded which). This receptor was taken from a woman aged 25 to 39 who had been exposed to COVID-19. V usage is TRBV25-1 and J usage is TRBJ2-1, with D tentatively TRBD1 (6 bases). CDR3 sequence reads: CASSEARGSYNEQFF. As DNA, the CDR3 is TGTGCCAGCAGTGAGGCGAGGGGGTCCTACAATGAGCAGTTCTTC.